Each of the 15 T cell receptor beta chains below was sequenced from the same sample in a study of CD4 T cells in relation to SARS-CoV-2 and coronaviruses. No antigens are known for them. Before the COVID-19 pandemic, during about 2011-2019, CD4+ T cells were taken from unexposed donors. The cells were cultured for around ten days before CD4+ T cells were isolated. Here immunoSEQ multiplex PCR was the method, and the copy in TCRdb shows in-frame clones only, minus some. The data contain about 23,000 clones, 75% to 80% of them singletons. The specimen was CD4+ T cells from PBMCs, cultured in vitro. The receptors come from a human donor in good health.

V gene TRBV5-4 combines with J gene TRBJ2-1, with D tentatively TRBD1 (6 bases). This CDR3 has 15 residues. V lost 4 bases and J lost 5, with 16 bases in between. Per germline, CDR1 SGHNT and CDR2 YYREEE (reference sequence). The CDR3 spells CASSKLQGSNNEQFF. The CDR3 DNA reads TGTGCCAGCAGCAAATTACAGGGAAGTAACAATGAGCAGTTCTTC.

The chain uses TRBV2 and TRBJ2-2; D gene ambiguous. This CDR3 comprises 14 residues. The germline V and J ends were trimmed by 1 base and 6 bases, with 9 bases remaining between them. Germline CDR1 reads SNHLY; CDR2 reads FYNNEI. The DNA of the CDR3 is TGTGCCAGCAGTGAAGATCTAGTCCCCGGGGAGCTGTTTTTT. It encodes CASSEDLVPGELFF. Using reference TRBV2 and TRBJ2-2 for the parts outside the CDR3, the full variable domain is EPEVTQTPSHQVTQMGQEVILRCVPISNHLYFYWYRQILGQKVEFLVSFYNNEISEKSEIFDDQFSVERPDGSNFTLKIRSTKLEDSAMYFCASSEDLVPGELFFGEGSRLTVL.

V and J are TRBV19 and TRBJ2-7; 9 bases agree with TRBD2. The V gene end was trimmed by 6 bases and the J gene end by 2 bases; junction bases not matched to a gene: 5. In germline, CDR1 is LNHDA, CDR2 SQIVND (reference sequence). CDR3 length: 14 amino acids. The CDR3 DNA follows: TGTGCCAGTAGACAGAGCGGGAGGCCCTACGAGCAGTACTTC. Its protein product is CASRQSGRPYEQYF.

J is TRBJ1-1 and V is TRBV28; a weak D match, TRBD1 (6 bases). Trimming pared 3 bases from V and 1 base from J, leaving 18 bases between. Germline CDR1 MDHEN, CDR2 SYDVKM. This CDR3 spans 17 amino acids. CDR3 bases: TGTGCCAGCAGTTTCCAGCGACAGGTCCTGGAGAACACTGAAGCTTTCTTT. Protein sequence: CASSFQRQVLENTEAFF.

The chain uses TRBV5-1 and TRBJ2-1; no reliable D call. Germline V gives CDR1 SGHRS, CDR2 YFSETQ. The length of the CDR3 is 15 residues. V was clipped by 1 base and J by 0 bases, with 8 bases between them. The DNA for the CDR3 is TGCGCCAGCAGCTTGAAGGTTAGCTCCTACAATGAGCAGTTCTTC. This sequence encodes CASSLKVSSYNEQFF.

The V gene is TRBV6-5, the J gene TRBJ2-3, with D possibly called TRBD1 or TRBD2 (6 bases each). The V end was cut by 6 bases, the J end by 3 bases, with 10 bases between. Germline CDR1 reads MNHEY; CDR2 reads SVGAGI. This CDR3 has 13 residues. The CDR3 loop reads CASRGGGTDTQYF. In nucleotides, the CDR3 is TGTGCCAGCAGGGGGGGCGGAACAGATACGCAGTATTTT.

This clone was seen more than once but under ten times. CDR3 residues: CASRGLTTNEKLFF. In DNA, the CDR3 is TGTGCCAGCAGGGGCCTTACAACTAATGAAAAACTGTTTTTT. The rearrangement links TRBV6-5 to TRBJ1-4; D uncertain. Between the trimmed V and J ends, which lost 6 bases and 0 bases, there was a span of 8 bases. The CDR3 has 14 residues. CDR1 and CDR2 (germline): MNHEY, SVGAGI.

Only one count was recorded for this clone. The rearrangement joins TRBV11-3 to TRBJ2-7; maybe TRBD2 (6 bases). The CDR3 length is 12 residues. The germline V gene encodes CDR1 SGHNT and CDR2 YENEEA. Trimming took off 5 bases at V and 5 bases at J, with 10 bases between the two ends. In DNA form, the CDR3 reads TGTGCCAGCAGCATTTCGGGGGACGAGCAGTACTTC. The encoded protein is CASSISGDEQYF.

The chain's CDR3 is CASSPQHDTGELFF. For the CDR3, the DNA is TGTGCCAGTAGTCCTCAGCACGACACCGGGGAGCTGTTTTTT. The chain uses TRBV19 and TRBJ2-2; D unresolved. CDR3 size: 14 residues. V was pared by 5 bases and J by 3 bases, with 10 bases between. CDR1 is LNHDA and CDR2 is SQIVND in the germline V gene (reference sequence).

The CDR3 sequence is CAIRPGDRDVAFF. The CDR3 DNA reads TGTGCCATCAGACCCGGGGACAGGGACGTGGCTTTCTTT. The chain links TRBV10-3 to TRBJ1-1; TRBD1 matches 9 bases. The CDR3 length is 13 residues. Trimming at V came to 6 bases and at J to 11 bases, leaving 10 bases not matched to a gene. Germline CDR1 and CDR2: ENHRY and SYGVKD.

The sample holds one count of this clone. J is TRBJ1-4 and V is TRBV15, with a weak D call TRBD1 (6 bases). Trimming stripped 3 bases from V and 3 bases from J, with 11 bases between. This CDR3 contains 15 residues. Germline V gene lookup returns CDR1 LNHNV and CDR2 YYDKDF (reference sequence). In nucleotides, the CDR3 is TGTGCCACCAGCAGGGCGACAGGTTCTAATGAAAAACTGTTTTTT. Its protein is CATSRATGSNEKLFF.

The V call is TRBV19, the J call TRBJ1-5, with D possibly being TRBD1 (5 bases). Germline V lookup: CDR1 LNHDA, CDR2 SQIVND (reference sequence). V was trimmed by 1 base and J by 0 bases, leaving 10 bases between them. The CDR3 contains 16 residues. The CDR3 nucleotides read TGTGCCAGTAGTATAGTGGGGGGTGTTAGCAATCAGCCCCAGCATTTT. Its protein product is CASSIVGGVSNQPQHF.

The chain recombines TRBV6-4 with TRBJ2-7, with 9 positions matching TRBD2. J lost 6 bases, V lost 4 bases, and 16 bases had no gene match. The CDR3 loop spans 17 amino acids. Per the germline V gene, CDR1 is MRHNA and CDR2 is SNTAGT. CDR3 sequence reads: CASSGGLARRQVGEQYF. CDR3 DNA sequence: TGTGCCAGCAGTGGAGGACTAGCGAGGAGGCAGGTGGGCGAGCAGTACTTC.

The chain joins TRBV10-2 to TRBJ2-1, with D tentatively TRBD1 or TRBD2 (5 bases each). V was cut by 7 bases and J by 7 bases, with 29 bases left in between. The CDR3 covers 18 residues. Germline CDR1 WSHSY, CDR2 SAAADI. The CDR3 DNA reads as TGCGCCAGCACCGAGAGGGGTTCGTCGCACGGAACTTGGAATGAGCAGTTCTTC. Amino acid sequence: CASTERGSSHGTWNEQFF.

The rearrangement joins TRBV2 to TRBJ2-2; the match to TRBD2 covers 8 bases. The CDR3 is made up of 14 amino acids. Trimming took 9 bases from V and 6 from J; bases not matched to a gene: 9. Germline V gives CDR1 SNHLY, CDR2 FYNNEI. The CDR3 spells CASKVAGLAGELFF. Written as DNA, the CDR3 is TGTGCCAGTAAAGTAGCGGGACTCGCCGGGGAGCTGTTTTTT.